This TCR beta chain derives from a study of CD8 T cells in Susac syndrome. Study summary: At the time of blood draw, patients with Susac syndrome were therapy-naive, receiving corticosteroids, or receiving intravenous immunoglobulin alone. General study findings and limits: Clonal expansion of CD8+ cells in Susac peaked in TEMRA cells (and in active patients).

A word on this clonotype: Antigen unknown.

Trimming took off 0 bases at V and 13 bases at J, with 15 bases between the two ends. The CDR3 is 12 amino acids. Germline CDR1 reads GTSNPN; CDR2 reads SVGIG (reference sequence). Random hexamers served to reverse transcribe about 0.45 to 1 ug RNA. Amplification of TCR beta CDR3 used immunoSEQ multiplex PCR across 54 Vbeta and 13 Jbeta. MiXCR was run by TCRdb on the immunoSEQ multiplex PCR reads, yielding one entry per CDR3 protein. The sample includes about 120,000 distinct CDR3 sequences, around 94% of them seen just once. The source material was CD8+ T cells from PBMCs. This receptor was identified in a human donor with Susac syndrome. The chain employs TRBV30 and TRBJ1-2; maybe TRBD1 (5 bases). CDR3 sequence: CAWSVHQGECTF. Here the CDR3 DNA reads TGTGCCTGGAGTGTACATCAGGGAGAATGCACCTTC. Based on the CDR3 plus reference TRBV30 and TRBJ1-2, the full variable domain is SQTIHQWPATLVQPVGSPLSLECTVEGTSNPNLYWYRQAAGRGLQLLFYSVGIGQISSEVPQNLSASRPQDRQFILSSKKLLLSDSGFYLCAWSVHQGECTFGSGTRLTVV.